This TCR beta chain originates from a study of breast tumors, draining lymph nodes, adjacent tissues. V lost 2 bases, J lost 5 bases, and 10 bases lay in between. The V gene's germline CDR1 is GTSNPN and CDR2 SVGIG (reference sequence). The CDR3 has 12 amino acids. Study-level findings and limits: Tumors had less TCR diversity than lymph nodes, more than nontumor tissue. The data were judged consistent with most tumor T cells coming from lymph node and expanding in tumor. Tumor T cell lymph node origin was a supported hypothesis, not proven.

This clonotype was observed many times. The antigen is unknown. Using its own MiXCR run on the multiplex PCR reads, TCRdb lists one record per CDR3 protein. The data contain over 35,000 distinct CDR3 sequences, roughly 36% of them seen just once; the ten biggest clones take up roughly 10%. This receptor was obtained from a female donor with breast cancer. Some clones in this sample may be carry-over from other donors' samples. Sequenced input: breast tumor tissue. The chain combines TRBV30 with TRBJ2-7; weak D call: TRBD1 (5 bases). The CDR3 sequence is CAWSSSGNEQYF. As DNA, the CDR3 is TGTGCCTGGAGTTCGTCAGGGAACGAGCAGTACTTC.